These T cell receptor beta chains were read from a single sample in a study of beta chain features in type 1 diabetes. Repertoires were generated with immunoSEQ multiplex PCR, while TCRdb's copy carries only in-frame clones and drops some. This sample yields 240,000 or so clones, of which about 71% are seen a single time; about 0.05% belongs to the top ten. The specimen was naive CD4+ T cells from blood. The receptors shown here come from a man aged 25-45 years in good health. CDR3s include the opening cysteine and the closing phenylalanine or tryptophan. A D gene is named only where the DNA matches it firmly. Size is stated for part of the rows, as once, few or many counts, or as a class when the clone is expanded.

v_gene,j_gene,d_gene,abundance,CDR3nt,CDR3aa
TRBV30,TRBJ2-7,TRBD2,once,TGTGCCTGGAGCGAGGGACTAAGGATCTACGAGCAGTACTTC,CAWSEGLRIYEQYF
TRBV5-1,TRBJ1-5,-,few,TGCGCCAGCAGCTTGGACGGACTCAATCAGCCCCAGCATTTT,CASSLDGLNQPQHF
TRBV6-5,TRBJ2-5,TRBD1,-,TGTGCCAGCAGTTCCCGGACAGGGGGAGAGACCCAGTACTTC,CASSSRTGGETQYF
TRBV11-1,TRBJ2-5,TRBD2,-,TGTGCCAGCAGGGGACTAGCGGGGTCCCGGGAGACCCAGTACTTC,CASRGLAGSRETQYF
TRBV30,TRBJ1-1,-,few,TGTGCCTGGACTAAAGCTTTCTTT,CAWTKAFF
TRBV29-1,TRBJ1-3,-,few,TGCAGCGTTGGAGGGGAATCTGGAAACACCATATATTTT,CSVGGESGNTIYF
TRBV29-1,TRBJ2-1,-,-,TGCAGCGGTGTTCCAGTAAATGAGCAGTTCTTC,CSGVPVNEQFF
TRBV30,TRBJ2-2,-,-,TGTGCCTGGAGCGTTGGCCTTCAAGCGGAGCTGTTTTTT,CAWSVGLQAELFF
TRBV7-2,TRBJ1-4,-,-,TGTGCCAGCAGCTTAGGTGGGGAATTTAATGAAAAACTGTTTTTT,CASSLGGEFNEKLFF
TRBV14,TRBJ2-7,TRBD2,few,TGTGCCAGCAGCCAAGGGTTCCCTAGCGGGACCTACGAGCAGTACTTC,CASSQGFPSGTYEQYF
TRBV11-2,TRBJ2-7,-,-,TGTGCCAGCAACCCCTTACAGGGATCTGGCGAGCAGTACTTC,CASNPLQGSGEQYF
TRBV13,TRBJ1-1,-,once,TGTGCCAGCAGCTTAAGGCAGACGAACACTGAAGCTTTCTTT,CASSLRQTNTEAFF
TRBV7-9,TRBJ2-7,-,-,TGTGCCAGCAGCTTAGGGGACACCGTGGCGAGGGACTTC,CASSLGDTVARDF
TRBV30,TRBJ2-1,-,few,TGTGCCTGGAGTGTACGGTCACAGTACAATGAGCAGTTCTTC,CAWSVRSQYNEQFF
TRBV29-1,TRBJ2-1,-,-,TGCAGCGCCGCTGAACAGGGGAGGACGAATGAGCAGTTCTTC,CSAAEQGRTNEQFF
TRBV28,TRBJ1-5,-,-,TGTGCCAGCAGTTTAGGGGGGGCGCTCCAGCCCCAGCATTTT,CASSLGGALQPQHF
TRBV2,TRBJ1-1,-,-,TGTGCCAGCAAGTCCGATGCTAACACTGAAGCTTTCTTT,CASKSDANTEAFF
TRBV15,TRBJ1-4,-,-,TGTGCCACCAGCAGAGATCTTGCGGGGGATGAAAAACTGTTTTTT,CATSRDLAGDEKLFF
TRBV30,TRBJ1-2,-,-,TGTGCCTGGAGACAACCCCAGGTGGATGGCTACACCTTC,CAWRQPQVDGYTF
TRBV13,TRBJ2-4,TRBD2,-,TGTGCCAGCAGCTTAGGTGGGGCTGGGGGACTACTACTAGCCAAAAACATTCAGTACTTC,CASSLGGAGGLLLAKNIQYF
TRBV30,TRBJ1-1,-,-,TGTGCCTGGCGTACAGGATACACTGAAGCTTTCTTT,CAWRTGYTEAFF
TRBV7-9,TRBJ2-7,-,-,TGTGCCAGCAGCTTAGCGCCCGGCAAGATCCCCTACGAGCAGTACTTC,CASSLAPGKIPYEQYF
TRBV5-1,TRBJ2-2,-,-,TGCGCCAGCAGCTTGGCCGGGGAGCTGTTTTTT,CASSLAGELFF
TRBV7-9,TRBJ2-7,-,-,TGTGCCAGCAGCCCTTCAGGCTACGAGCAGTACTTC,CASSPSGYEQYF
TRBV2,TRBJ2-5,-,-,TGTGCCAGCAACGTGGGGACTCCGAAGGAGACCCAGTACTTC,CASNVGTPKETQYF
TRBV29-1,TRBJ2-5,-,-,TGCAGCGTGGAGGGGCAACAAGAGACCCAGTACTTC,CSVEGQQETQYF
TRBV7-9,TRBJ2-7,-,-,TGTGCCAGCAGCCCCCGGGACACCTACGAGCAGTACTTC,CASSPRDTYEQYF
TRBV4-2,TRBJ2-5,TRBD1,-,TGTGCCAGCAGCCAAGAAGGGGGCACTCAAGAGACCCAGTACTTC,CASSQEGGTQETQYF
TRBV7-2,TRBJ2-1,-,-,TGTGCCAGCAGCGTCGCGACTCTCAATGAGCAGTTCTTC,CASSVATLNEQFF
TRBV19,TRBJ2-1,-,-,TGTGCCAGTAGTATGGGGTCGGAAGACAATGAGCAGTTCTTC,CASSMGSEDNEQFF
TRBV2,TRBJ2-7,-,-,TGTGCCAGCAAGGTTAGCTACGAGCAGTACTTC,CASKVSYEQYF